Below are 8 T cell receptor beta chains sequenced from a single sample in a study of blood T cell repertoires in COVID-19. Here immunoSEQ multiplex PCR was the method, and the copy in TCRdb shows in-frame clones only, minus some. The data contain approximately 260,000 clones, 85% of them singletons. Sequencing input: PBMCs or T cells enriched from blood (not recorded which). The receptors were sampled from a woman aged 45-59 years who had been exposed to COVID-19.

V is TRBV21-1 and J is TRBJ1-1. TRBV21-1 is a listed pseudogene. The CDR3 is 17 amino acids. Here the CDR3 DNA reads TGTGCCAGCAGCGAACCGGGAGGGGTTTTGGTGAACACTGAAGCTTTCTTT. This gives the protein CASSEPGGVLVNTEAFF.

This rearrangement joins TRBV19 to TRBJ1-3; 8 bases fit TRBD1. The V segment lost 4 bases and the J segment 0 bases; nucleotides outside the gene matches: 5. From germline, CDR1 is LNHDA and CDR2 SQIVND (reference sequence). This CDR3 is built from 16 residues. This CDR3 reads CASSTRTGHSGNTIYF. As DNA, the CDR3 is TGTGCCAGTAGTACGCGGACAGGGCACTCTGGAAACACCATATATTTT.

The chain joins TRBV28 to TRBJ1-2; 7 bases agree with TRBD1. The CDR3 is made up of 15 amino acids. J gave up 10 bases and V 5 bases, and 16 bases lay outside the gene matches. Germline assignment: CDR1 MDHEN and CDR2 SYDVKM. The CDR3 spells CASSTNPGTAFHYTF. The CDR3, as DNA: TGTGCCAGCAGTACTAATCCCGGGACAGCCTTTCACTACACCTTC.

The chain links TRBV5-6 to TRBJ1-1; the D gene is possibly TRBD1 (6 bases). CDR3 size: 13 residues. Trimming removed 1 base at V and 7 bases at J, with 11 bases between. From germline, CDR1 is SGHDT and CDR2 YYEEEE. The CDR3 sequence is CASSLWGPGEAFF. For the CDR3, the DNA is TGTGCCAGCAGCTTGTGGGGGCCGGGTGAAGCTTTCTTT. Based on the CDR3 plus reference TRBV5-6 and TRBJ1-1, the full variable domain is DAGVTQSPTHLIKTRGQQVTLRCSPKSGHDTVSWYQQALGQGPQFIFQYYEEEERQRGNFPDRFSGHQFPNYSSELNVNALLLGDSALYLCASSLWGPGEAFFGQGTRLTVV.

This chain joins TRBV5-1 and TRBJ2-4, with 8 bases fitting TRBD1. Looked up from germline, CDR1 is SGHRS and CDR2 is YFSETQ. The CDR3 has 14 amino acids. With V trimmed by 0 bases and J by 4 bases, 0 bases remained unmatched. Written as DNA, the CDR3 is TGCGCCAGCAGCTTGGGGACAGGGAAAAACATTCAGTACTTC. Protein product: CASSLGTGKNIQYF.

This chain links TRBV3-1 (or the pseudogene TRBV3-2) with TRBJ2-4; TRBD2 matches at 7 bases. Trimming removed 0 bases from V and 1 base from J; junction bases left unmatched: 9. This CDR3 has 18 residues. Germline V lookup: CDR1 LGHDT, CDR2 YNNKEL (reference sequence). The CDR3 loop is CASSQDAGRRGAKNIQYF. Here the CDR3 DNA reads TGTGCCAGCAGCCAAGATGCCGGGAGGCGAGGGGCCAAAAACATTCAGTACTTC.

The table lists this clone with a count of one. The CDR3, as DNA: TGTGCCAGTAGTCCAACTAGCGGCTTCTCCTACAATGAGCAGTTCTTC. Its protein is CASSPTSGFSYNEQFF. The gene calls are TRBV19 and TRBJ2-1; 8 bases agree with TRBD2. Trimming took 5 bases from V and 0 from J; bases not matched to a gene: 6. Germline V gene data show CDR1 as LNHDA and CDR2 as SQIVND (reference sequence). The CDR3 covers 16 residues. Full variable domain (missing parts from reference TRBV19 and TRBJ2-1): DGGITQSPKYLFRKEGQNVTLSCEQNLNHDAMYWYRQDPGQGLRLIYYSQIVNDFQKGDIAEGYSVSREKKESFPLTVTSAQKNPTAFYLCASSPTSGFSYNEQFFGPGTRLTVL.

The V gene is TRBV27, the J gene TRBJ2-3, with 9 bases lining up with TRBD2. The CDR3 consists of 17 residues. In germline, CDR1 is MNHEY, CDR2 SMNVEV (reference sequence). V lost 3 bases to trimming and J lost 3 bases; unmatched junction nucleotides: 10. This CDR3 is CASSFSGGLRGTDTQYF. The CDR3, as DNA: TGTGCCAGCAGTTTTAGCGGGGGTTTAAGGGGGACAGATACGCAGTATTTT.